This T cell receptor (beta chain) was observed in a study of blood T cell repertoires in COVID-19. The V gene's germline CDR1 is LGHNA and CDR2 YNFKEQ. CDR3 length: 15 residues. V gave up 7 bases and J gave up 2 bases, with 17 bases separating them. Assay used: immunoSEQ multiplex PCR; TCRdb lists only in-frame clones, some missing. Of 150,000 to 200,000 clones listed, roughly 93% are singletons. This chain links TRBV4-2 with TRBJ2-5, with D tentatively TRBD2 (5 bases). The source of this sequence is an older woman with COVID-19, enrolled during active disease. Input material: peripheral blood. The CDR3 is CASTPGWADQETQYF. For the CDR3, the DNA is TGTGCCAGCACGCCGGGGTGGGCTGATCAAGAGACCCAGTACTTC.